This record covers a single T cell receptor (beta chain). At one of its ends the junction is not consistent with the germline gene, which may arise from a read error. Next came a second PCR, run for about 7 to 12 cycles, which used a sample-barcoded 5' primer along with a J-beta primer mix. Each sample yielded at least 2.5 million CDR3-containing paired-end reads. Each CDR3 protein is one row after TCRdb ran MiXCR on the 5' RACE reads. The sample yields roughly 1.5 million distinct CDR3 sequences, 35% to 45% seen once. The data were obtained in a study of blood T cells in healthy people across ages. Germline V gene lookup returns CDR1 MGHRA and CDR2 YSYEKL. The CDR3 runs 13 residues.

The chain couples TRBV4-1 to TRBJ1-5; no clear D. This TCR derives from a woman between 18 and 29 years old in good health. Sequencing input: blood. CDR3: CACSQVPNQPQHF. The CDR3 DNA reads as TGCGCCTGCAGCCAAGTCCCCAATCAGCCCCAGCATTTT.